These 30 T cell receptor beta chains were sequenced from one sample in a study of vaccination and CD4 T cells after COVID-19. Antigen specificity for these receptors is unknown. The treatment denotes: approximately 10-day PBMC culture with coronavirus spike peptide pools or control peptides (ViraFEST assay). Sequence data for DNA of cultured CD4+ T cells were generated by the Oncomine TCR Beta short-read assay. TCRdb itself ran the PCR reads through MiXCR, one entry per CDR3 protein. The sample consists of just under 10,000 distinct CDR3 sequences, approximately 51% of them appearing once. The sample comprised CD4+ T cells from blood, cultured in vitro. The receptor source for this set is a human donor who had recovered from COVID-19.

This chain connects TRBV19 to TRBJ1-5; D remains unclear. The CDR3 has 18 amino acids. Between the trimmed V and J ends, which lost 5 bases and 0 bases, there was a span of 20 bases. Germline CDR1 reads LNHDA; CDR2 reads SQIVND (reference sequence). CDR3 coding DNA: TGTGCCAGTAGTGTACCGACGGGGAGTAGCTATAGCAATCAGCCCCAGCATTTT. This encodes CASSVPTGSSYSNQPQHF. Drawing the rest from reference TRBV19 and TRBJ1-5, the complete variable domain is DGGITQSPKYLFRKEGQNVTLSCEQNLNHDAMYWYRQDPGQGLRLIYYSQIVNDFQKGDIAEGYSVSREKKESFPLTVTSAQKNPTAFYLCASSVPTGSSYSNQPQHFGDGTRLSIL.

The chain carries TRBV28 and TRBJ2-1, with 7 bases fitting TRBD1. This CDR3 contains 16 residues. Per the germline V gene, CDR1 is MDHEN and CDR2 is SYDVKM. Unmatched junction bases numbered 17, after V lost 5 bases and J lost 10 bases. The CDR3 loop reads CASSPFTGARSVEQFF. For the CDR3, the DNA is TGTGCCAGCAGTCCCTTTACAGGGGCCCGTAGTGTCGAGCAGTTCTTC.

This rearrangement joins TRBV20-1 to TRBJ1-1; tentative D call: TRBD1 (6 bases). Germline V lookup: CDR1 DFQATT, CDR2 SNEGSKA (reference sequence). The length of the CDR3 is 15 residues. Deletions cut 6 bases from V and 0 bases from J, with 17 bases between. The CDR3 DNA sequence: TGCAGTGCGCCGAGTAGGCAGGGGATGAACACTGAAGCTTTCTTT. It encodes CSAPSRQGMNTEAFF.

This clonotype was seen a handful of times. The chain combines TRBV5-1 with TRBJ2-1; 8 nucleotides line up with TRBD2. From germline, CDR1 is SGHRS and CDR2 YFSETQ. The ends lost 1 base at V and 10 bases at J; junction bases unmatched: 1. The CDR3 consists of 12 residues. CDR3 residues: CASSLLAGEQFF. The CDR3 nucleotides are TGCGCCAGCAGCTTGTTAGCGGGGGAGCAGTTCTTC.

There are a few counts of this clonotype. This rearrangement joins TRBV19 to TRBJ1-2, with D perhaps matching TRBD1 (6 bases). Germline loops: CDR1 LNHDA, CDR2 SQIVND (reference sequence). The CDR3 consists of 14 residues. Trimming left V 6 bases short and J 2 bases short, with 13 bases between. The DNA for the CDR3 is TGTGCCAGTAGCCCTAATGGGGGCAACTATGGCTACACCTTC. Translating it yields CASSPNGGNYGYTF.

The rearrangement links TRBV29-1 to TRBJ1-1; a possible D gene is TRBD1 (5 bases). CDR1 SQVTM and CDR2 ANQGSEA come from the germline V gene. Trimming removed 4 bases at V and 4 bases at J, with 13 bases between. There are 13 residues in the CDR3. The CDR3 loop is CSVAVGGGTEAFF. In nucleotides, the CDR3 is TGCAGCGTTGCTGTGGGCGGGGGCACTGAAGCTTTCTTT.

V gene TRBV19 combines with J gene TRBJ2-1; TRBD2 aligns across 8 bases. CDR3 length: 14 residues. V was pared by 0 bases and J by 9 bases, with 4 bases of the junction left unmatched. Germline V lookup: CDR1 LNHDA, CDR2 SQIVND (reference sequence). This CDR3 is CASSIDTRGGEQFF. The CDR3 bases are TGTGCCAGTAGTATAGACACTCGGGGGGGTGAGCAGTTCTTC.

The chain couples TRBV6-4 to TRBJ1-6, with 8 positions matching TRBD1. Trimming removed 6 bases from V and 7 bases from J; junction bases left unmatched: 5. The germline CDR1 and CDR2 sequences are MRHNA and SNTAGT. The CDR3 is made up of 14 amino acids. The CDR3 DNA reads TGTGCCAGCAGCCTAGACAGGGGCAATTCACCCCTCCACTTT. This sequence encodes CASSLDRGNSPLHF.

The V call is TRBV5-1, the J call TRBJ1-2, with D unresolved. The CDR3 is made up of 11 amino acids. Trimming shortened V by 0 bases and J by 8 bases, and 5 bases separated the two germline ends. Germline-derived CDR1 and CDR2 are SGHRS and YFSETQ. CDR3 region: CASSLDGGYTF. CDR3 DNA: TGCGCCAGCAGCTTGGATGGGGGCTACACCTTC.

V is TRBV12-3 or TRBV12-4 and J is TRBJ2-2; TRBD1 agrees at 7 bases. This CDR3 has 16 amino acids. Trimming at V came to 3 bases and at J to 1 base, leaving 5 bases not matched to a gene. The DNA for the CDR3 is TGTGCCAGCAGTTTGGGACAGAGGCGGAACACCGGGGAGCTGTTTTTT. This sequence encodes CASSLGQRRNTGELFF.

This chain connects TRBV2 to TRBJ2-7, with 14 bases lining up with TRBD2. The CDR3 extends over 16 amino acids. From germline, CDR1 is SNHLY and CDR2 FYNNEI. The ends lost 7 bases at V and 7 bases at J; junction bases unmatched: 12. The CDR3 reads CASIFRLAGGPFEQYF. CDR3 bases: TGTGCCAGCATCTTTAGACTAGCGGGGGGGCCGTTTGAGCAGTACTTC.

The chain recombines TRBV6-1 with TRBJ2-2, with no clear D. The CDR3 runs to 13 residues. Germline values: CDR1 MNHNS, CDR2 SASEGT. Trimming removed 6 bases at V and 3 bases at J, with 8 bases between. The chain's CDR3 is CASSETYTGELFF. CDR3 nucleotide sequence: TGTGCCAGCAGCGAGACCTACACCGGGGAGCTGTTTTTT.

The J gene is TRBJ2-2, the V gene TRBV6-1, with D possibly being TRBD1 (6 bases). Per the germline V gene, CDR1 is MNHNS and CDR2 is SASEGT. V lost 4 bases to trimming and J lost 1 base, with 13 bases between them. The CDR3 has 16 amino acids. The CDR3 sequence is CASSVYRERNTGELFF. CDR3 sequence (DNA): TGTGCCAGCAGTGTTTACAGGGAGAGGAACACCGGGGAGCTGTTTTTT.

V gene TRBV18 combines with J gene TRBJ1-1; D is undetermined. Germline lookup yields CDR1 KGHSH and CDR2 LQKENI. V shed 6 bases and J shed 5 bases, with 13 bases lying between them. There are 13 residues in the CDR3. DNA of the CDR3: TGTGCCAGCTCGGAGGGTTGGGAAACTGAAGCTTTCTTT. Translating it yields CASSEGWETEAFF.

This clonotype was seen only a few times. This rearrangement joins TRBV7-7 to TRBJ2-5, with a weak D call TRBD2 (6 bases). V gave up 5 bases and J gave up 5 bases, with 21 bases separating them. Germline V gives CDR1 SSHAT, CDR2 FNYEAQ (reference sequence). There are 16 residues in the CDR3. CDR3 bases: TGTGCCAGCAGCCGGGGGAGGCTAGTGAAGGGGGAGACCCAGTACTTC. This translates into CASSRGRLVKGETQYF.

This clonotype was seen once. The chain couples TRBV5-1 to TRBJ2-1; TRBD1 matches at 7 bases. The CDR3 consists of 15 residues. CDR1 is SGHRS, CDR2 YFSETQ, per germline. V lost 0 bases and J lost 6; bases outside the gene matches: 6. The CDR3 sequence: CASSLVDRNSNEQFF. The CDR3 DNA reads TGCGCCAGCAGCTTGGTGGACAGGAACAGCAATGAGCAGTTCTTC.

This clonotype was seen only a few times. V gene TRBV6-1 combines with J gene TRBJ1-1; D is unclear. Germline CDR1 reads MNHNS; CDR2 reads SASEGT. V was pared by 7 bases and J by 1 base, with 13 bases between. The CDR3 is 14 residues long. Here the CDR3 reads CASKTDGWNTEAFF. CDR3 DNA sequence: TGTGCCAGCAAAACAGACGGCTGGAACACTGAAGCTTTCTTT.

This clonotype has only a few counts. The genes are TRBV20-1 and TRBJ2-2; 9 positions match TRBD2. Germline V CDR1 and CDR2: DFQATT, SNEGSKA (reference sequence). The CDR3 is 13 residues long. CDR3 sequence reads: CGGRVANTGELFF. CDR3 DNA: TGCGGCGGGAGGGTAGCGAACACCGGGGAGCTGTTTTTT.

The J gene is TRBJ2-3, the V gene TRBV3-1; 7 bases agree with TRBD1. Per germline, CDR1 LGHDT and CDR2 YNNKEL (reference sequence). The CDR3 loop spans 15 amino acids. V gave up 3 bases and J gave up 7 bases; unmatched junction bases: 10. CDR3 protein: CASSHMTGLENTQYF. DNA for the CDR3: TGTGCCAGCAGCCACATGACAGGGTTGGAGAATACGCAGTATTTT.

This clonotype was seen a handful of times. The chain recombines TRBV7-9 with TRBJ1-1, with D perhaps matching TRBD1 (5 bases). Germline assignment: CDR1 SEHNR and CDR2 FQNEAQ (reference sequence). Between the trimmed V and J ends, which lost 2 bases and 6 bases, there was a span of 10 bases. This CDR3 is 13 amino acids long. CDR3 in DNA: TGTGCCAGCAGCTTAATGAGGGACCCTGAAGCTTTCTTT. It yields the protein CASSLMRDPEAFF. Using reference TRBV7-9 and TRBJ1-1 for the parts outside the CDR3, the full variable domain is DTGVSQNPRHKITKRGQNVTFRCDPISEHNRLYWYRQTLGQGPEFLTYFQNEAQLEKSRLLSDRFSAERPKGSFSTLEIQRTEQGDSAMYLCASSLMRDPEAFFGQGTRLTVV.

This clonotype was detected a few times. The chain carries TRBV20-1 and TRBJ1-6; D may be TRBD1 (5 bases). The CDR3 has 11 residues. V dropped 6 bases and J dropped 14 bases, with 14 bases sitting between them. The germline CDR1 and CDR2 sequences are DFQATT and SNEGSKA (reference sequence). CDR3 DNA sequence: TGCAGTGCCCCGGGGCGTTCTGCCCTCCACTTT. It translates to CSAPGRSALHF.

This clonotype was seen a handful of times. V and J are TRBV7-9 and TRBJ1-1; D is undetermined. Germline V gene data show CDR1 as SEHNR and CDR2 as FQNEAQ (reference sequence). The CDR3 length is 13 residues. V lost 5 bases to trimming and J lost 6 bases, with 13 bases between them. In nucleotides, the CDR3 is TGTGCCAGCAGCCGCCCAATGTCTTCTGAAGCTTTCTTT. Amino acids: CASSRPMSSEAFF.

The J gene is TRBJ1-2, the V gene TRBV20-1, with a possible D match to TRBD1 (5 bases). Germline assignment: CDR1 DFQATT and CDR2 SNEGSKA (reference sequence). The CDR3 is 13 residues long. V shed 7 bases and J shed 4 bases, with 16 bases lying between them. The CDR3 spells CSVSRGQLYGYTF. In DNA, the CDR3 is TGCAGTGTCAGTAGGGGCCAGCTCTATGGCTACACCTTC.

The gene calls are TRBV2 and TRBJ1-5, with TRBD1 matching 7 bases. Germline loops: CDR1 SNHLY, CDR2 FYNNEI. The CDR3 totals 15 residues. With 6 bases clipped from V and 0 bases from J, the junction kept 5 bases outside the gene matches. CDR3 region: CASRQGGYSNQPQHF. DNA of the CDR3: TGTGCCAGCAGGCAGGGGGGGTATAGCAATCAGCCCCAGCATTTT.

The V and J genes are TRBV20-1 and TRBJ1-2; a weak D match, TRBD1 (5 bases). Trimming removed 3 bases at V and 12 bases at J, with 29 bases between. The CDR3 is 16 residues long. The germline V gene encodes CDR1 DFQATT and CDR2 SNEGSKA (reference sequence). CDR3 sequence reads: CSARETLGFGVDSDTF. As DNA, the CDR3 is TGCAGTGCTAGGGAAACCTTAGGCTTCGGAGTCGACAGCGACACCTTC.

The chain joins TRBV15 to TRBJ2-7; 9 bases fit TRBD1. The length of the CDR3 is 15 residues. Germline trimming cut 1 base from V and 2 bases from J; bases unmatched to any gene: 3. CDR1 LNHNV and CDR2 YYDKDF come from the germline V gene (reference sequence). Written as DNA, the CDR3 is TGTGCCACCAGCAGAGCCGGGACAGGGCCCTACGAGCAGTACTTC. Translating gives CATSRAGTGPYEQYF.

The V and J genes are TRBV6-1 and TRBJ1-2; unclear D gene. This CDR3 spans 13 amino acids. Trimming removed 5 bases from V and 8 bases from J, with 15 bases in between. The germline CDR1 and CDR2 sequences are MNHNS and SASEGT. CDR3 protein: CASSRTLANGYTF. For the CDR3, the DNA is TGTGCCAGCAGTCGGACGTTGGCTAACGGCTACACCTTC.

The V gene is TRBV6-5, the J gene TRBJ1-1; 9 positions agree with TRBD1. Germline CDR1 MNHEY, CDR2 SVGAGI. V was pared by 4 bases and J by 6 bases, with 9 bases of the junction left unmatched. CDR3 length: 15 residues. CDR3 nucleotide sequence: TGTGCCAGCAGTTCCCACCGGGACAGGGATGCTGAAGCTTTCTTT. Translated, it gives CASSSHRDRDAEAFF.

This chain links TRBV7-9 with TRBJ1-1; TRBD1 is a possible D gene (5 bases). Germline CDR1 reads SEHNR; CDR2 reads FQNEAQ (reference sequence). The V gene lost 3 bases and the J gene lost 1 base, with 24 bases spanning the gap. The CDR3 is 19 residues long. This CDR3 is CASSLDKARWVGANTEAFF. DNA of the CDR3: TGTGCCAGCAGCTTGGACAAAGCGCGCTGGGTTGGGGCGAACACTGAAGCTTTCTTT. The full variable domain, completed using reference TRBV7-9 and TRBJ1-1, is DTGVSQNPRHKITKRGQNVTFRCDPISEHNRLYWYRQTLGQGPEFLTYFQNEAQLEKSRLLSDRFSAERPKGSFSTLEIQRTEQGDSAMYLCASSLDKARWVGANTEAFFGQGTRLTVV.

The chain is built from TRBV19 and TRBJ1-3, with 9 bases that match TRBD1. This CDR3 region has 15 residues. Germline CDR1 LNHDA, CDR2 SQIVND (reference sequence). With 5 bases clipped from V and 0 bases from J, the junction kept 2 bases outside the gene matches. The DNA for the CDR3 is TGTGCCAGTAGTCGACAGGGGGTCTCTGGAAACACCATATATTTT. Translating it yields CASSRQGVSGNTIYF.